This T cell receptor (beta chain) was observed in a study of CD8 T cells in ankylosing spondylitis. Whole-study results and caveats: Among TCR beta sequences, a motif of under ten highly homologous variants appeared characteristic of ankylosing spondylitis blood.

Comments on this clonotype: Its antigen is as yet unknown.

V was shortened by 5 bases and J by 2 bases, with 19 bases between the two germline ends. The CDR3 has 16 residues. Germline V lookup: CDR1 LNHDA, CDR2 SQIVND (reference sequence). TCRdb reprocessed the 5' RACE reads via MiXCR and lists one record per CDR3 protein. Of around 100,000 distinct CDR3 sequences listed, roughly 10% are singletons. Sequenced material: blood, either unsorted or a sorted T cell fraction (not recorded which). The chain is built from TRBV19 and TRBJ2-7; tentatively, D is TRBD2 (6 bases). This TCR derives from a male donor with ankylosing spondylitis. The CDR3 DNA reads as TGTGCCAGTAGTGTCAAGGCGGGGACGGCGACCTACGAGCAGTACTTC. Amino acid sequence: CASSVKAGTATYEQYF.